This TCR beta chain came from a study of vaccination effects on CD4 cells after COVID-19. Whole-study context: As their vaccination, participants received two doses of either BNT162b2 or mRNA-1273. A couple of convalescent pre-vaccine samples were taken 142 and 148 days post-diagnosis.

This table comes from immunoSEQ multiplex PCR, and its TCRdb copy is limited to in-frame clones, with some not included. The sample includes roughly 73,000 clones, around 70% of them seen just once. Expansion of antigen-specific CD4+ T cells with viral peptide pools was carried out by the ViraFEST assay before sequencing. CD4+ T cell isolation took place after approximately 11 days of culture. From March to December 2020, the person had a SARS-CoV-2 infection that was confirmed by PCR. Each culture well received some 2.2 million PBMC. These cells were then cultured in IMDM with approximately 10 IU/ml IL-2 and around 9.6 ug/ml peptides. As the negative control culture, an HIV-1 Nef peptide pool was included. Only a few counts were recorded for this clone. Its target is unknown. The CDR3 spans 15 residues.

This sequence originates from a human donor who had a prior SARS-CoV-2 infection. The source material was CD4+ T cells from PBMCs cultured with HIV peptides, sampled before COVID-19 vaccination. The subset here: HIV-1 Nef peptide pool negative control/reference culture. The chain couples TRBV21-1 to TRBJ2-7; the table gives TRBD2 as D, unverified against the DNA. TRBV21-1 is given as a pseudogene. The CDR3 here is CASSKGPREAGEQYF. CDR3 coding DNA: TGTGCCAGCAGCAAAGGTCCCAGGGAGGCTGGAGAGCAGTACTTC.